This T cell receptor (beta chain) was captured in a study of T cell changes during pregnancy in multiple sclerosis. The CDR3 length is 11 residues. Trimming took off 5 bases at V and 3 bases at J, with 3 bases between the two ends. Germline V lookup: CDR1 SNHLY, CDR2 FYNNEI. Sequencing was performed with immunoSEQ multiplex PCR; in TCRdb, only in-frame clones are kept and a portion is missing. The sample contains 41,000 or so clones, roughly nine tenths of which appear only once. This sequence was found in a female donor with multiple sclerosis, enrolled in a pregnancy study. This chain joins TRBV2 and TRBJ2-3; no clear D gene. Here the sequenced sample was CD4+ T cells from peripheral blood mononuclear cells, taken in the first trimester of pregnancy. The CDR3 region is CASSRTDTQYF. CDR3 bases: TGTGCCAGCAGTCGGACAGATACGCAGTATTTT. Using reference TRBV2 and TRBJ2-3 for the parts outside the CDR3, the full variable domain is EPEVTQTPSHQVTQMGQEVILRCVPISNHLYFYWYRQILGQKVEFLVSFYNNEISEKSEIFDDQFSVERPDGSNFTLKIRSTKLEDSAMYFCASSRTDTQYFGPGTRLTVL.